This entry describes one T cell receptor beta chain. V lost 2 bases to trimming and J lost 3 bases; unmatched junction nucleotides: 2. The germline gives CDR1 SGHRS, CDR2 YFSETQ. The CDR3 totals 14 residues. The data originate from a study of blood T cell repertoires in COVID-19. As for the study in general: T cells, B-cell-depleted T cells, or PBMCs supplied cDNA or gDNA.

Clones were sequenced by immunoSEQ multiplex PCR, and TCRdb holds only the in-frame ones, with some missing. The repertoire holds around 180,000 clones, with about 81% as singletons. The receptor comes from an elderly woman with COVID-19, enrolled during active disease. Input material: peripheral blood. The chain carries TRBV5-1 and TRBJ2-1; the match to TRBD1 covers 7 bases. DNA for the CDR3: TGCGCCAGCAGCTTACAGGGGATCTACAATGAGCAGTTCTTC. Its translation: CASSLQGIYNEQFF.